This T cell receptor beta chain was observed in a study of T cells in Graves' hyperthyroidism and ophthalmopathy. Amplification targeted TCR beta CDR3 regions from RNA transcripts. First-round RT-PCR of the TCR CDR3 relied on the HTBI primer set. TCRdb re-derived calls from the multiplex PCR reads in MiXCR, one entry per CDR3 protein. The sample shows around 440,000 distinct CDR3 sequences, approximately 14% of them seen only once. This clonotype was observed a few times. This TCR came from a woman between 18 and 30 years old with Graves' hyperthyroidism. Material: blood.

Here the CDR3 DNA reads TGCGCCAGCAGCGTGGACAGGATAACCATGAACTATGGCTACACCTTC. As protein: CASSVDRITMNYGYTF. V and J are TRBV5-1 and TRBJ1-2, with 7 bases identical to TRBD1. The CDR3 extends over 16 amino acids. The V gene's germline CDR1 is SGHRS and CDR2 YFSETQ. V gave up 4 bases and J gave up 2 bases; unmatched junction bases: 11.